This T cell receptor (beta chain) emerged from a study of technical replicates of blood from four donors. Germline lookup yields CDR1 MGHRA and CDR2 YSYEKL. The CDR3 loop spans 14 amino acids. V was clipped by 1 base and J by 12 bases; unmatched bases: 1. Assay: immunoSEQ multiplex PCR; the TCRdb copy retains only in-frame clones and omits some. The profile shows some 80,000 clones, just over 90% of them singletons. The sequence derives from a human donor in good health. The sample comprised T cells isolated from PBMCs. V gene TRBV4-1 combines with J gene TRBJ2-1; 15 nucleotides match TRBD2. Here the CDR3 reads CASSQGTSGGGQFF. CDR3 nucleotides: TGCGCCAGCAGCCAAGGGACTAGCGGGGGGGGGCAGTTCTTC.